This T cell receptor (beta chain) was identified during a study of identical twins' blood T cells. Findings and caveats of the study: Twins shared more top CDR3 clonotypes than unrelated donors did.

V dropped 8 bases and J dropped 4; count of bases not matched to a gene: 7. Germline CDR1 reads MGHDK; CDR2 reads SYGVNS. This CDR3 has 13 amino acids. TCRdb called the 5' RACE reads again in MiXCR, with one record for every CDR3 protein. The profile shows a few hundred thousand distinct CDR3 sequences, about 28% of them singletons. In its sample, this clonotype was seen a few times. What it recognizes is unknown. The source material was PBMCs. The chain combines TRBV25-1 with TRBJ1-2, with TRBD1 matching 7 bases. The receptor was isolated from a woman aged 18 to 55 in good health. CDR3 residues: CASLQGPSYGYTF. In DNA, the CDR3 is TGTGCCAGCTTACAGGGGCCCTCCTATGGCTACACCTTC.